These 32 T cell receptor beta chains were all obtained from the same sample, sequenced in a study of cytomegalovirus exposure and HLA in healthy donors. The primer mix had 60 Vbeta and 13 Jbeta primers. Produced via immunoSEQ multiplex PCR; TCRdb's table is partial and in-frame only. Of hundreds of thousands of clones listed, about 70% are singletons. The sequenced sample was PBMCs. The origin of the receptors is a woman in her 30s in good health and CMV-seronegative.

The chain has TRBV6-5 and TRBJ1-1; a possible D gene is TRBD1 (6 bases). Trimming left V 5 bases short and J 2 bases short, with 12 bases between. The length of the CDR3 is 14 residues. The germline CDR1 and CDR2 sequences are MNHEY and SVGAGI. The CDR3 sequence is CASSVDRSNTEAFF. In DNA, the CDR3 is TGTGCCAGCAGTGTAGACAGGTCAAACACTGAAGCTTTCTTT.

This clone was found a few times. The genes are TRBV12-2 and TRBJ1-5. TRBV12-2 is designated a pseudogene. The CDR3 length is 19 residues. The CDR3 DNA is TGTGCAAGTCCCCAGGACAGTAAGGGACTACCCCCCCCCAATCAGCCCCAGCATTTT. Translating gives CASPQDSKGLPPPNQPQHF.

The V and J genes are TRBV6-5 and TRBJ2-2; D gene ambiguous. The germline V and J ends were trimmed by 8 bases and 4 bases, with 11 bases remaining between them. CDR1 is MNHEY and CDR2 is SVGAGI in the germline V gene. This CDR3 spans 13 amino acids. The CDR3 reads CASFARVTGELFF. CDR3 nucleotide sequence: TGTGCCAGCTTCGCCCGAGTCACCGGGGAGCTGTTTTTT.

This clone showed up many times. This sequence joins TRBV30 and TRBJ1-1; D is uncertain. The CDR3 runs 13 residues. Germline V CDR1 and CDR2: GTSNPN, SVGIG (reference sequence). V lost 2 bases to trimming and J lost 0 bases, with 7 bases between them. DNA for the CDR3: TGTGCCTGGAGTTTCGGGGTGAACACTGAAGCTTTCTTT. Protein sequence: CAWSFGVNTEAFF.

This rearrangement joins TRBV7-3 to TRBJ1-1, with D perhaps TRBD1 (5 bases). The CDR3 runs 15 residues. Trimming took 4 bases from V and 3 from J, leaving 15 bases between them. Germline values: CDR1 SGHTA, CDR2 FQGTGA. CDR3 residues: CASSSAGGGHTEAFF. The DNA for the CDR3 is TGTGCCAGCAGCTCCGCGGGCGGGGGTCACACTGAAGCTTTCTTT.

The chain employs TRBV5-1 and TRBJ2-1; D is possibly TRBD2 (6 bases). V gave up 4 bases and J gave up 5 bases, with 13 bases separating them. This CDR3 is 14 amino acids long. Germline V lookup: CDR1 SGHRS, CDR2 YFSETQ. For the CDR3, the DNA is TGCGCCAGCAGCCTCCCGGGGACTGACAATGAGCAGTTCTTC. Translated, it gives CASSLPGTDNEQFF. The whole variable domain, filled in from reference TRBV5-1 and TRBJ2-1, reads KAGVTQTPRYLIKTRGQQVTLSCSPISGHRSVSWYQQTPGQGLQFLFEYFSETQRNKGNFPGRFSGRQFSNSRSEMNVSTLELGDSALYLCASSLPGTDNEQFFGPGTRLTVL.

For this clone: Compared with germline, one end of the junction differs, possibly owing to a read error. This sequence joins TRBV7-8 and TRBJ1-3, with D possibly being TRBD1 (5 bases). Germline values: CDR1 SGHVS, CDR2 FQNEAQ. The CDR3 runs to 17 residues. The CDR3 DNA sequence: TGTGCCACCTCCCGGGAGGAGGGACGACTCTCTGGAAACACCACATATTTT. Translation: CATSREEGRLSGNTTYF.

This clone was counted between two and nine times. The chain uses TRBV11-3 and TRBJ1-1; perhaps TRBD1 as D (6 bases). The V end lost 1 base, the J end lost 4 bases, and 7 bases lay between the germline ends. Germline V gene lookup returns CDR1 SGHNT and CDR2 YENEEA. CDR3 length equals 13 residues. The CDR3 loop reads CASSLARGTEAFF. The CDR3 bases are TGTGCCAGCAGCTTAGCCAGGGGCACTGAAGCTTTCTTT. Combining the CDR3 with reference TRBV11-3 and TRBJ1-1 gives the whole variable domain EAGVVQSPRYKIIEKKQPVAFWCNPISGHNTLYWYLQNLGQGPELLIRYENEEAVDDSQLPKDRFSAERLKGVDSTLKIQPAELGDSAVYLCASSLARGTEAFFGQGTRLTVV.

The chain carries TRBV30 and TRBJ1-4, with TRBD1 matching 7 bases. Looked up from germline, CDR1 is GTSNPN and CDR2 is SVGIG (reference sequence). Trimming at V came to 5 bases and at J to 7 bases, leaving 16 bases not matched to a gene. CDR3 length: 16 residues. The CDR3 here is CAWRNPRGKNGEKLFF. CDR3 nucleotide sequence: TGTGCCTGGCGGAATCCCAGGGGGAAAAACGGTGAAAAACTGTTTTTT.

This clone occurred a few times. CDR3 loop: CASSQEFLVETQYF. CDR3 sequence (DNA): TGTGCCAGCAGCCAAGAATTTCTAGTGGAGACCCAGTACTTC. This rearrangement joins TRBV14 to TRBJ2-5; D uncertain. Trimming shortened V by 0 bases and J by 5 bases, and 10 bases separated the two germline ends. The CDR3 consists of 14 residues. CDR1 and CDR2 from the germline V gene are SGHDN and FVKESK.

This clone was observed a handful of times. The chain has TRBV29-1 and TRBJ2-3; 8 nucleotides agree with TRBD2. In germline, CDR1 is SQVTM, CDR2 ANQGSEA. The CDR3 loop spans 14 amino acids. V lost 6 bases to trimming and J lost 4 bases; unmatched junction nucleotides: 9. The DNA for the CDR3 is TGCAGCGTGGCTGTAGCCGGGGGGGCAGATACGCAGTATTTT. It codes for CSVAVAGGADTQYF.

The chain employs TRBV30 and TRBJ2-5; possibly TRBD2 for D (6 bases). The germline V gene encodes CDR1 GTSNPN and CDR2 SVGIG (reference sequence). The CDR3 totals 15 residues. Trimming removed 5 bases at V and 5 bases at J, with 21 bases between. The CDR3 DNA sequence: TGTGCCTGGGGGACTCCGTACGGGCTGGGGGAGACCCAGTACTTC. Translating gives CAWGTPYGLGETQYF.

This clone was observed a single time. V and J are TRBV7-9 and TRBJ2-5, with D possibly being TRBD1 (6 bases). Judging by the DNA end, TRBJ2-7 fits better; the J call may be wrong. Germline CDR1 reads SEHNR; CDR2 reads FQNEAQ (reference sequence). The CDR3 is made up of 16 amino acids. The CDR3 DNA follows: TGTGCCAGCAGCAGTCGTGCTTGGACAGACTTCTACGAGCAGTACTTC. Residues: CASSSRAWTDFYEQYF.

The J gene is TRBJ2-5, the V gene TRBV10-3, with D maybe TRBD2 (5 bases). Germline CDR1 and CDR2: ENHRY and SYGVKD. The V end lost 9 bases, the J end lost 2 bases, and 19 bases lay between the germline ends. The CDR3 loop spans 15 amino acids. CDR3 coding DNA: TGTGCCATTGGGTCGGGAAGACGAAATCAAGAGACCCAGTACTTC. Its translation: CAIGSGRRNQETQYF.

The genes are TRBV11-3 and TRBJ1-1, with 9 nucleotides matching TRBD1. Germline V gene lookup returns CDR1 SGHNT and CDR2 YENEEA. V lost 5 bases and J lost 6; bases outside the gene matches: 4. The CDR3 totals 13 residues. Here the CDR3 reads CASSRQGEAEAFF. The CDR3 bases are TGTGCCAGCAGCCGACAGGGGGAAGCTGAAGCTTTCTTT.

The chain recombines TRBV30 with TRBJ1-2, with D maybe TRBD1 (5 bases). The ends were cut back, 0 bases at V and 8 bases at J, with 13 bases in the middle. The CDR3 spans 13 residues. In germline, CDR1 is GTSNPN, CDR2 SVGIG (reference sequence). CDR3: CAWSVRGSGGYTF. Written as DNA, the CDR3 is TGTGCCTGGAGTGTACGGGGGTCAGGGGGCTACACCTTC.

The V gene is TRBV2, the J gene TRBJ1-5; tentative D call: TRBD1 (5 bases). The CDR3 extends over 14 amino acids. V lost 4 bases, J lost 3 bases, and 10 bases lay in between. In germline, CDR1 is SNHLY, CDR2 FYNNEI. CDR3 sequence: CASSGTGLNQPQHF. CDR3 nucleotide sequence: TGTGCCAGCAGTGGTACGGGACTCAATCAGCCCCAGCATTTT. Full variable domain (outside the CDR3, taken from reference TRBV2 and TRBJ1-5): EPEVTQTPSHQVTQMGQEVILRCVPISNHLYFYWYRQILGQKVEFLVSFYNNEISEKSEIFDDQFSVERPDGSNFTLKIRSTKLEDSAMYFCASSGTGLNQPQHFGDGTRLSIL.

This chain connects TRBV6-1 to TRBJ2-1; 8 positions match TRBD2. Germline V gene data show CDR1 as MNHNS and CDR2 as SASEGT. This CDR3 has 11 amino acids. V was pared by 11 bases and J by 7 bases, with 4 bases of the junction left unmatched. In DNA form, the CDR3 reads TGTGCCGTGGAGCGGGGGAATGAGCAGTTCTTC. Its translation is CAVERGNEQFF.

The rearrangement links TRBV16 to TRBJ1-2; D is ambiguous. Trimming took 1 base from V and 2 from J, leaving 5 bases between them. This CDR3 has 13 amino acids. Germline V gene data show CDR1 as KGHSY and CDR2 as FQNENV. The CDR3 DNA reads as TGTGCCAGCAGCCAATGGGAGAACTATGGCTACACCTTC. Amino acids: CASSQWENYGYTF.

V usage is TRBV10-3 and J usage is TRBJ1-1; D possibly corresponds to TRBD1 (5 bases). CDR1 and CDR2 (germline): ENHRY, SYGVKD. This CDR3 is built from 13 residues. The ends were cut back, 10 bases at V and 1 base at J, with 13 bases in the middle. In nucleotides, the CDR3 is TGTGCCAGCACGACAGTTAGGAACACTGAAGCTTTCTTT. Its translation is CASTTVRNTEAFF.

The chain carries TRBV30 and TRBJ1-1; the D is unclear. Germline lookup yields CDR1 GTSNPN and CDR2 SVGIG (reference sequence). The CDR3 extends over 13 amino acids. V was trimmed by 0 bases and J by 7 bases, leaving 12 bases between them. The CDR3 reads CAWSVSLRVEAFF. CDR3 coding DNA: TGTGCCTGGAGTGTAAGTCTACGGGTTGAAGCTTTCTTT.

The rearrangement joins TRBV6-4 to TRBJ2-2; TRBD1 is a possible D gene (5 bases). In germline, CDR1 is MRHNA, CDR2 SNTAGT. V lost 5 bases and J lost 3, with 25 bases in between. This CDR3 is 19 amino acids long. This CDR3 reads CASSPVLSQAFSYTGELFF. As DNA, the CDR3 is TGTGCCAGCAGTCCCGTCCTTTCACAGGCCTTTTCCTACACCGGGGAGCTGTTTTTT.

The rearrangement joins TRBV2 to TRBJ1-5; 9 positions agree with TRBD1. The V and J ends lost 6 bases and 7 bases, in that order; junction bases with no gene match: 10. The germline CDR1 and CDR2 sequences are SNHLY and FYNNEI. This CDR3 region has 15 residues. As DNA, the CDR3 is TGTGCCAGCAGCCTCCCTGGGACAGGGAAACAGCCCCAGCATTTT. Translated, it gives CASSLPGTGKQPQHF. The full variable domain, with the rest looked up from reference TRBV2 and TRBJ1-5, is EPEVTQTPSHQVTQMGQEVILRCVPISNHLYFYWYRQILGQKVEFLVSFYNNEISEKSEIFDDQFSVERPDGSNFTLKIRSTKLEDSAMYFCASSLPGTGKQPQHFGDGTRLSIL.

This chain uses TRBV11-2 with TRBJ2-1; 7 bases fit TRBD1. The CDR3 spans 16 residues. CDR1 is SGHAT, CDR2 FQNNGV, per germline. The ends lost 5 bases at V and 5 bases at J; junction bases unmatched: 12. CDR3 nucleotides: TGTGCCAGCAGCGCTGAGAGACAGGGTCAGAACAATGAGCAGTTCTTC. It translates to CASSAERQGQNNEQFF.

This clone appeared a few times. V is TRBV15 and J is TRBJ2-2, with TRBD2 identical over 10 bases. The CDR3 spans 17 residues. Trimming at V came to 3 bases and at J to 0 bases, leaving 4 bases not matched to a gene. Germline V gives CDR1 LNHNV, CDR2 YYDKDF (reference sequence). CDR3 DNA sequence: TGTGCCACCAGCAGTAGCGGGGGGTGGTCGAACACCGGGGAGCTGTTTTTT. Amino acids: CATSSSGGWSNTGELFF.

DNA for the CDR3: TGTGCCAGCAGCTCCCCGGGAGTCTCGGGCGAGCAGTACTTC. It yields the protein CASSSPGVSGEQYF. The V and J genes are TRBV6-1 and TRBJ2-7, with D possibly TRBD2 on 6 matching bases. Germline V gene sequence: CDR1 MNHNS, CDR2 SASEGT. The CDR3 totals 14 residues. V was shortened by 6 bases and J by 6 bases, with 18 bases between the two germline ends.

The genes are TRBV11-2 and TRBJ1-3; D is perhaps TRBD1 (6 bases). Germline V gene sequence: CDR1 SGHAT, CDR2 FQNNGV. V lost 0 bases and J 3 bases, leaving 9 bases between the germline ends. CDR3 length: 15 residues. CDR3 sequence: CASSLDRGFGNTIYF. The CDR3 nucleotides read TGTGCCAGCAGCTTAGACAGGGGATTTGGAAACACCATATATTTT.

V usage is TRBV27 and J usage is TRBJ1-5; no reliable D call. CDR3 size: 13 residues. Per germline, CDR1 MNHEY and CDR2 SMNVEV (reference sequence). The V gene lost 4 bases and the J gene lost 3 bases, with 7 bases spanning the gap. CDR3 residues: CASSSLYNQPQHF. CDR3 DNA: TGTGCCAGCAGTTCTTTATACAATCAGCCCCAGCATTTT.

The chain has TRBV21-1 and TRBJ2-1; the table gives TRBD1 as D, unverified against the DNA. TRBV21-1 is termed a pseudogene. The CDR3 sequence is 15 residues long. The CDR3 sequence: CASSQVGQGLCEQFF. The CDR3 nucleotides read TGTGCCAGCAGTCAAGTGGGACAGGGGTTGTGTGAGCAGTTCTTC.

The V call is TRBV7-2, the J call TRBJ2-5; the match to TRBD2 covers 13 bases. The germline V gene has CDR1 SGHTA and CDR2 FQGNSA. The CDR3 sequence is 15 residues long. Trimming took 5 bases from V and 11 from J; bases not matched to a gene: 11. CDR3 amino acids: CASSVGLAGEYEQYF. CDR3 nucleotides: TGTGCCAGCAGCGTAGGACTAGCGGGAGAATATGAGCAGTACTTC. Full variable domain (remainder filled in from reference TRBV7-2 and TRBJ2-5): GAGVSQSPSNKVTEKGKDVELRCDPISGHTALYWYRQSLGQGLEFLIYFQGNSAPDKSGLPSDRFSAERTGGSVSTLTIQRTQQEDSAVYLCASSVGLAGEYEQYFGPGTRLLVL.

The V gene is TRBV18, the J gene TRBJ1-2, with D unclear. Germline lookup yields CDR1 KGHSH and CDR2 LQKENI. There are 12 residues in the CDR3. Trimming removed 3 bases at V and 7 bases at J, with 9 bases between. DNA for the CDR3: TGTGCCAGCTCACCCCCCGAGGGTGGCTACACCTTC. It codes for CASSPPEGGYTF.

This clone was found a few times. The rearrangement uses TRBV5-1 and TRBJ2-3; 13 bases are a match to TRBD2. Losses at the gene ends were 4 bases for V and 4 bases for J; bases not matched to a gene: 6. Germline V lookup: CDR1 SGHRS, CDR2 YFSETQ. There are 16 residues in the CDR3. In nucleotides, the CDR3 is TGCGCCAGCAGCACCGGGACTAGCGGGAACGCAGATACGCAGTATTTT. Translated: CASSTGTSGNADTQYF.